A selection of T cell receptor beta chains follows, all from one sample in a study of radiation and T cells in renal cell carcinoma. The repertoire was sequenced with immunoSEQ multiplex PCR; TCRdb's copy has only in-frame clones and lacks some. The sample yields 65,000 to 80,000 clones, 86% seen once. The sequencing used blood, collected from a patient whose treatment included radiotherapy and nephrectomy. The receptors derive from a woman between 45 and 60 years old with renal cell carcinoma. Both conserved end residues are part of each CDR3. Fields, in order: clone size, D gene, CDR3 length, V gene, J gene, CDR3 DNA, CDR3 protein. D genes are given only for firm matches. Rows give clone size only sometimes, using once, few, many, or a class for an expanded clone.

-,TRBD1,13,TRBV6-4,TRBJ1-2,TGTGCCAGCAGCCGGGACAGGGGTTATGGCTACACCTTC,CASSRDRGYGYTF
-,TRBD1,14,TRBV5-1,TRBJ2-7,TGCGCCAGCTCCGAGGGGGCCCTCTCCTACGAGCAGTACTTC,CASSEGALSYEQYF
-,TRBD2,16,TRBV9,TRBJ2-1,TGTGCCAGCAGCCTTAACGCGGGAGGCTCCTACAATGAGCAGTTCTTC,CASSLNAGGSYNEQFF
-,-,14,TRBV30,TRBJ2-4,TGTGCCTGGAGTATTTCGCAGGGCAAAAACATTCAGTACTTC,CAWSISQGKNIQYF
once,-,15,TRBV4-3,TRBJ2-7,TGCGCCAGCAGCCAAGATCCGGCAGGGTCCTACGAGCAGTACTTC,CASSQDPAGSYEQYF
-,TRBD1,14,TRBV7-9,TRBJ2-2,TGTGCCAGCAGCTCAACAGGGGTCACCGGGGAGCTGTTTTTT,CASSSTGVTGELFF
-,TRBD1,15,TRBV19,TRBJ2-4,TGTGCCAGTAGTATTGCGACAGGGCCCAAAAACATTCAGTACTTC,CASSIATGPKNIQYF
-,-,18,TRBV1,TRBJ2-3,TGCACCAGCAGCCAAGATGCGGTAGCGGGAGGGTGCACAGATACGCAGTATTTT,CTSSQDAVAGGCTDTQYF
-,-,16,TRBV7-6,TRBJ2-4,TGTGCCAGCAGCTTTAGGAGGGCATGGGCCAAAAACATTCAGTACTTC,CASSFRRAWAKNIQYF
-,TRBD1,15,TRBV6-6,TRBJ2-1,TGTGCCAGCAGAGTACCTCAAGGGGACAGCAATGAGCAGTTCTTC,CASRVPQGDSNEQFF
-,TRBD2,15,TRBV11-1,TRBJ2-1,TGTGCCAGCAGCGCAGGGCTAGCGGGAGCTTTAGGGCAGTTCTTC,CASSAGLAGALGQFF
-,-,14,TRBV4-1,TRBJ2-5,TGCGCCAGCAGCCAAGACCACCCTCAAGAGACCCAGTACTTC,CASSQDHPQETQYF
-,-,15,TRBV19,TRBJ2-7,TGTGCCAGTAGTATAGCTCAGGGATTCTCCTACGAGCAGTACTTC,CASSIAQGFSYEQYF
-,TRBD2,16,TRBV6-4,TRBJ2-1,TGTGCCAGCAGTCAAAGGACTAGCGGGGAATACAATGAGCAGTTCTTC,CASSQRTSGEYNEQFF
-,-,14,TRBV6-1,TRBJ1-5,TGTGCCACCAGTGATCGGAGTAGCAATCAGCCCCAGCATTTT,CATSDRSSNQPQHF
-,-,13,TRBV7-2,TRBJ2-5,TGTGCCAGCAGCTTAAGCAGGGACGAGACCCAGTACTTC,CASSLSRDETQYF
few,-,15,TRBV11-2,TRBJ1-1,TGTGCCAGCAGCCCCTTGGGGGGAAGCAGCACTGAAGCTTTCTTT,CASSPLGGSSTEAFF
-,-,15,TRBV19,TRBJ1-2,TGTGCCAGTAGTATCGGATTCTTCAGGGGTTATGGCTACACCTTC,CASSIGFFRGYGYTF
once,-,14,TRBV19,TRBJ2-4,TGTGCCAGTAGTATTCAAGGGAAGAAGGTCATTCAGTACTTC,CASSIQGKKVIQYF
-,-,13,TRBV15,TRBJ2-5,TGTGCCACCAGCACGGACAACCAAGAGACCCAGTACTTC,CATSTDNQETQYF
-,-,13,TRBV2,TRBJ2-5,TGTGCCAGCAGTAGACAGGATCAAGAGACCCAGTACTTC,CASSRQDQETQYF
-,-,15,TRBV7-6,TRBJ2-1,TGTGCCAGCAGCTTAGCGGACGGAACCACTAATGAGCAGTTCTTC,CASSLADGTTNEQFF
-,-,12,TRBV7-2,TRBJ1-2,TGTGCCAGCAGCTTAGATTTGGGTGGCTACACCTTC,CASSLDLGGYTF